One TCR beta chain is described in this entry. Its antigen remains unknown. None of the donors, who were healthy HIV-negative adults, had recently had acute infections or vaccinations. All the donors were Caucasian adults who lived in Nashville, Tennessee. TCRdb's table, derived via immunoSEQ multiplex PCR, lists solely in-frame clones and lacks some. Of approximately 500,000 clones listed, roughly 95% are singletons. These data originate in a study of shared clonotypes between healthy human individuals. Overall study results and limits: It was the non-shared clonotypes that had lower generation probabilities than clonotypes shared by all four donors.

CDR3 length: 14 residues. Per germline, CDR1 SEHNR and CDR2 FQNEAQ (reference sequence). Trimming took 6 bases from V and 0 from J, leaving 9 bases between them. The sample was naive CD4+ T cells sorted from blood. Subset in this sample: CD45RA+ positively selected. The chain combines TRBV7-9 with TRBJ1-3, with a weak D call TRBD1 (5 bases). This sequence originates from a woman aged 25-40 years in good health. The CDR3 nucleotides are TGTGCCAGCAGGGCAGGGAGCTCTGGAAACACCATATATTTT. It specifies CASRAGSSGNTIYF.